The rows below give T cell receptor beta chains drawn from one sample of a study of regulatory T cells in long-lasting Graves disease. TCRdb re-called the multiplex PCR reads with MiXCR, one entry per CDR3 protein. Of some 220,000 distinct CDR3 sequences in the sample, around 19% were seen once. These data also formed part of another study, on T cells in Graves' hyperthyroidism and ophthalmopathy.

The sequenced sample was peripheral blood mononuclear cells (PBMCs), obtained at new diagnosis, from a patient treated with antithyroid drugs. These receptors came from a woman in her twenties or thirties with Graves disease. CDR3s include the opening cysteine and the closing phenylalanine or tryptophan. The order of the fields is J gene, V gene, D gene, clone size, CDR3 protein, CDR3 DNA. D genes are given only for firm matches. Clone sizes are given selectively: once, few, many, or a class where the clone is expanded.

TRBJ2-3,TRBV29-1,-,-,CSVEGVGRSSTDTQYF,TGCAGCGTTGAGGGGGTGGGCAGGAGTAGCACAGATACGCAGTATTTT
TRBJ1-3,TRBV2,TRBD1,many,CASSEGQGRNTIYF,TGTGCCAGCAGTGAAGGACAGGGTAGAAACACCATATATTTT
TRBJ2-3,TRBV19,TRBD2,few,CASALRGSAQYF,TGTGCCAGTGCTCTGCGGGGGAGTGCGCAGTATTTT
TRBJ1-5,TRBV6-1,-,many,CASSEGRGRQPQHF,TGTGCCAGCAGTGAAGGCAGGGGTCGGCAGCCCCAGCATTTT
TRBJ1-2,TRBV5-6,-,many,CASSSRQDYYGYTF,TGTGCCAGCAGCTCACGACAGGACTACTATGGCTACACCTTC
TRBJ2-1,TRBV6-2/TRBV6-3,TRBD2,many,CASRAGLAGRRNEQFF,TGTGCCAGCAGGGCGGGACTAGCGGGGAGGAGGAATGAGCAGTTCTTC
TRBJ2-7,TRBV19,TRBD2,many,CASSAGGRSYEQYF,TGTGCCAGTAGCGCGGGGGGCCGCTCCTACGAGCAGTACTTC
TRBJ2-1,TRBV2,TRBD2,many,CASRKGLAGNEQFF,TGTGCCAGCAGGAAGGGACTAGCGGGAAATGAGCAGTTCTTC
TRBJ2-2,TRBV6-1,-,few,CASRRDIWDTGELFF,TGTGCCAGCAGGCGGGACATTTGGGATACCGGGGAGCTGTTTTTT
TRBJ2-2,TRBV5-1,-,many,CASSYRYNTGELFF,TGCGCCAGCAGCTATCGCTATAACACCGGGGAGCTGTTTTTT
TRBJ2-7,TRBV12-3/TRBV12-4,TRBD1,-,CASTPGQGLYEQYF,TGTGCCAGCACGCCGGGACAGGGACTCTACGAGCAGTACTTC
TRBJ2-3,TRBV2,-,many,CASSVAGRGSDTQYF,TGTGCCAGCAGTGTTGCGGGTAGAGGGTCAGATACGCAGTATTTT
TRBJ1-4,TRBV10-3,-,many,CAISEGPRAEKLFF,TGTGCCATCAGTGAAGGTCCGAGGGCTGAAAAACTGTTTTTT
TRBJ1-1,TRBV7-2,-,many,CASTLNRYLSIVPNTEAFF,TGTGCCAGCACCCTTAACCGTTATTTATCCATCGTACCTAACACTGAAGCTTTCTTT
TRBJ2-7,TRBV27,TRBD2,-,CASSPREGLFYEQYF,TGTGCCAGCAGCCCGCGGGAGGGCCTTTTCTACGAGCAGTACTTC
TRBJ1-2,TRBV10-3,TRBD1,many,CATRDRTANYGYTF,TGTGCCACAAGGGACAGGACGGCTAACTATGGCTACACCTTC
TRBJ1-4,TRBV15,-,many,CATSPQLTTNEKLFF,TGTGCCACCAGCCCCCAACTGACAACTAATGAAAAACTGTTTTTT
TRBJ2-3,TRBV6-2/TRBV6-3,-,many,CASKDYLTDTQYF,TGTGCCAGCAAGGACTACCTCACAGATACGCAGTATTTT
TRBJ2-7,TRBV11-2,-,-,CASSLVLATDF,TGTGCCAGCAGCTTAGTTCTAGCAACAGACTTC
TRBJ2-3,TRBV5-6,-,many,CASSLQLTDTQYF,TGTGCCAGCAGCTTGCAGCTAACAGATACGCAGTATTTT
TRBJ1-4,TRBV24-1,-,many,CATSGSGGREKLFF,TGTGCCACCAGCGGCTCGGGGGGCCGGGAAAAACTGTTTTTT
TRBJ2-5,TRBV15,-,-,CATSPQGLRETQYF,TGTGCCACCAGCCCCCAGGGACTTCGGGAGACCCAGTACTTC
TRBJ1-1,TRBV28,TRBD1,many,CASQSLGQLTEAFF,TGTGCCAGTCAATCCTTGGGACAGCTCACTGAAGCTTTCTTT
TRBJ1-2,TRBV28,-,many,CASRGQWSEGYTF,TGTGCCAGCAGAGGGCAGTGGTCGGAGGGCTACACCTTC
TRBJ2-1,TRBV2,-,many,CASSEQGRYNEQFF,TGTGCCAGCAGTGAGCAGGGGAGATACAATGAGCAGTTCTTC
TRBJ2-1,TRBV27,TRBD2,many,CASSPRSGSGAFSYNEQFF,TGTGCCAGCAGTCCCAGGTCGGGCAGCGGGGCCTTCTCCTACAATGAGCAGTTCTTC
TRBJ1-1,TRBV7-6,-,many,CASSPAGWGTEAFF,TGTGCCAGCAGCCCAGCAGGGTGGGGTACTGAAGCTTTCTTT
TRBJ2-7,TRBV28,TRBD1,few,CASSTYRGPGPYGQYF,TGTGCCAGCAGTACCTACAGGGGGCCTGGCCCCTACGGGCAGTACTTC
TRBJ2-6,TRBV30,-,many,CAWSSGGLGANVLTF,TGTGCCTGGAGTTCAGGGGGGCTCGGGGCCAACGTCCTGACTTTC
TRBJ2-5,TRBV30,-,many,CALMDSGFRRETQYF,TGTGCCTTAATGGATTCGGGATTTCGGAGAGAGACCCAGTACTTC
TRBJ2-1,TRBV24-1,TRBD2,many,CATSDPLAEVNEQFF,TGTGCCACCAGTGATCCTCTAGCGGAGGTCAATGAGCAGTTCTTC
TRBJ2-3,TRBV30,TRBD2,many,CAWSKGGALTDTQYF,TGTGCCTGGAGCAAGGGAGGGGCTCTCACAGATACGCAGTATTTT
TRBJ2-7,TRBV28,-,many,CASSFLTEGADEQYF,TGTGCCAGCAGTTTCCTCACGGAGGGGGCGGACGAGCAGTACTTC
TRBJ2-1,TRBV4-2,TRBD2,few,CASSQGPSGEQFF,TGTGCCAGCAGCCAAGGTCCTAGCGGGGAGCAGTTCTTC
TRBJ2-3,TRBV2,-,many,CASSWTRTDTQYF,TGTGCCAGCAGTTGGACCCGGACAGATACGCAGTATTTT
TRBJ2-3,TRBV28,TRBD2,many,CASSPPGLAGGGLGTQYF,TGTGCCAGCAGTCCTCCGGGACTAGCGGGAGGTGGACTCGGGACGCAGTATTTT
TRBJ2-6,TRBV12-3/TRBV12-4,-,many,CASSPGTLSSGANVLTF,TGTGCCAGCAGTCCCGGGACTCTGAGCTCTGGGGCCAACGTCCTGACTTTC
TRBJ2-5,TRBV4-1,-,-,CAGAVLLLETQYF,TGCGCCGGCGCCGTCTTACTACTTGAGACCCAGTACTTC
TRBJ1-2,TRBV28,-,many,CASSIPVGKGYTF,TGTGCCAGCAGTATTCCCGTGGGTAAGGGCTACACCTTC
TRBJ1-1,TRBV7-2,-,-,CASSFYSSMNTEAFF,TGTGCCAGCAGCTTCTATTCCTCAATGAACACTGAAGCTTTCTTT
TRBJ2-7,TRBV7-9,TRBD1,-,CASSPQTGLLSYEQYF,TGTGCCAGCAGCCCCCAGACAGGGCTTCTCTCCTACGAGCAGTACTTC
TRBJ2-1,TRBV7-3,-,many,CASSLNPDISHEQFF,TGTGCCAGCAGCTTAAACCCGGACATTAGCCATGAGCAGTTCTTC
TRBJ2-6,TRBV18,-,-,CASSPAQGRSGANVLTF,TGTGCCAGCTCACCGGCCCAGGGTCGCTCTGGGGCCAACGTCCTGACTTTC
TRBJ1-1,TRBV18,-,many,CASSPAFSNTEAFF,TGTGCCAGCTCACCAGCTTTTTCTAACACTGAAGCTTTCTTT
TRBJ1-2,TRBV28,-,many,CASIPGGHEDYGYTF,TGTGCCAGCATCCCCGGGGGACACGAGGACTATGGCTACACCTTC
TRBJ2-3,TRBV11-2,TRBD2,many,CASSSQYPLAGGRDTQYF,TGTGCCAGCAGCTCCCAGTACCCTCTAGCGGGGGGACGAGATACGCAGTATTTT
TRBJ1-2,TRBV28,-,many,CASNAGGRRYGYTF,TGTGCCAGCAACGCGGGGGGGCGCAGGTATGGCTACACCTTC
TRBJ2-7,TRBV6-2/TRBV6-3,-,few,CASSDRLLPEDEQYF,TGTGCCAGCAGTGACCGATTATTACCCGAGGACGAGCAGTACTTC
TRBJ2-5,TRBV4-1,-,many,CASSPDPSGAQQETQYF,TGCGCCAGCAGCCCCGATCCCAGTGGCGCGCAACAAGAGACCCAGTACTTC
TRBJ1-2,TRBV10-3,-,many,CAISETPTGYTF,TGTGCCATCAGTGAGACTCCGACCGGCTACACCTTC
TRBJ2-3,TRBV2,-,many,CASVYHTDTQYF,TGTGCCAGCGTCTACCACACAGATACGCAGTATTTT
TRBJ1-6,TRBV7-2,TRBD1,many,CASSARQGTPLHF,TGTGCCAGCAGCGCCCGACAGGGTACCCCCCTCCACTTT
TRBJ1-2,TRBV12-3/TRBV12-4,-,many,CASSLVNDGYTF,TGTGCCAGCAGTTTAGTTAATGATGGCTACACCTTC